The 10 T cell receptor beta chains below all came from one sample that was sequenced in a study of T cells in Graves' hyperthyroidism and ophthalmopathy. Amplification yielded TCR beta CDR3 regions, with RNA transcripts as the source. Researchers ran a first-round RT-PCR on the TCR CDR3 using the HTBI primer set. Each CDR3 protein is one row after TCRdb ran MiXCR on the multiplex PCR reads. The sample has around 500,000 distinct CDR3 sequences; 14% are singletons. Sequenced material: blood. The receptors were gathered from a woman aged 40 to 50 with Graves' hyperthyroidism.

The rearrangement links TRBV5-6 to TRBJ1-2; D is ambiguous. The CDR3 extends over 15 amino acids. The ends were cut back, 4 bases at V and 7 bases at J, with 20 bases in the middle. Germline V gives CDR1 SGHDT, CDR2 YYEEEE. The CDR3 spells CASSPVDQTTGGYTF. CDR3 coding DNA: TGTGCCAGCAGCCCGGTGGACCAAACTACGGGTGGCTACACCTTC.

This clonotype was counted many times. The rearrangement uses TRBV28 and TRBJ2-1; 9 nucleotides align to TRBD2. With 8 bases clipped from V and 3 bases from J, the junction kept 11 bases outside the gene matches. Germline V lookup: CDR1 MDHEN, CDR2 SYDVKM. The CDR3 sequence is 16 residues long. CDR3 bases: TGTGCCAGCCCCCCTAGCGGGGTACCCGTCTACAATGAGCAGTTCTTC. Its translation: CASPPSGVPVYNEQFF.

Many counts were recorded for this clonotype. This chain uses TRBV20-1 with TRBJ2-3, with 8 nucleotides matching TRBD2. CDR1 and CDR2 from the germline V gene are DFQATT and SNEGSKA (reference sequence). This CDR3 has 13 residues. With 6 bases clipped from V and 1 base from J, the junction kept 3 bases outside the gene matches. The CDR3 sequence is CSAKGLGTDTQYF. The CDR3 nucleotides read TGCAGTGCAAAGGGACTAGGCACAGATACGCAGTATTTT.

The rearrangement uses TRBV29-1 and TRBJ2-1; tentatively, D is TRBD1 or TRBD2 (6 bases each). This CDR3 comprises 14 residues. V lost 7 bases and J lost 6, with 19 bases in between. Germline V gives CDR1 SQVTM, CDR2 ANQGSEA. This CDR3 reads CSAGGQGSINEQFF. Written as DNA, the CDR3 is TGCAGCGCTGGGGGGCAGGGGAGCATCAATGAGCAGTTCTTC.

This chain uses TRBV28 with TRBJ2-3, with TRBD1 identical over 9 bases. The CDR3 length is 15 residues. The germline gives CDR1 MDHEN, CDR2 SYDVKM. The junction had 7 bases not matched to a gene; V was cut back by 4 bases and J by 5 bases. This CDR3 reads CASSSGQGGGDTQYF. CDR3 in DNA: TGTGCCAGCAGTTCGGGACAGGGTGGAGGAGATACGCAGTATTTT.

This clonotype has more than one count but fewer than ten. The chain couples TRBV12-3 or TRBV12-4 to TRBJ2-1; D call uncertain. The CDR3 length is 13 residues. Trimming left V 7 bases short and J 6 bases short, with 13 bases between. In nucleotides, the CDR3 is TGTGCCAGCACCCTCCAACCCACCAATGAGCAGTTCTTC. Its protein product is CASTLQPTNEQFF.

The rearrangement links TRBV29-1 to TRBJ2-1, with no clear D. CDR3 length: 12 amino acids. V lost 7 bases and J 8 bases, leaving 15 bases between the germline ends. Germline CDR1 and CDR2: SQVTM and ANQGSEA. CDR3 DNA sequence: TGCAGCGCAATTCAGGCCGGACATGAGCAGTTCTTC. This gives the protein CSAIQAGHEQFF.

There are many counts of this clonotype. The chain recombines TRBV7-2 with TRBJ2-3; 9 bases are a match to TRBD2. V dropped 1 base and J dropped 0; count of bases not matched to a gene: 17. The length of the CDR3 is 21 residues. Germline lookup yields CDR1 SGHTA and CDR2 FQGNSA. This CDR3 is CASSLGPGGLAGINSTDTQYF. The DNA for the CDR3 is TGTGCCAGCAGCTTAGGACCCGGAGGGCTAGCGGGAATCAATAGCACAGATACGCAGTATTTT.

This clonotype was seen repeatedly, ten times or more. The chain carries TRBV3-1 and TRBJ2-1; D is uncertain. The CDR3 loop spans 12 amino acids. V gave up 1 base and J gave up 12 bases, with 10 bases separating them. CDR1 is LGHDT, CDR2 YNNKEL, per germline (reference sequence). Here the CDR3 DNA reads TGTGCCAGCAGCCAAGGGCTCTCCGTGCAGTTCTTC. Translation: CASSQGLSVQFF.

In this sample, this clonotype turned up many times. The chain joins TRBV5-1 to TRBJ2-1; the match to TRBD2 covers 11 bases. There are 15 residues in the CDR3. From germline, CDR1 is SGHRS and CDR2 YFSETQ. V was clipped by 3 bases and J by 7 bases; unmatched bases: 6. The CDR3 bases are TGCGCCAGCAGCTCTACGGGACTAGCGGAAAATGAGCAGTTCTTC. It specifies CASSSTGLAENEQFF.